This entry describes one TCR beta chain. This table comes from immunoSEQ multiplex PCR, and its TCRdb copy is limited to in-frame clones, with some not included. The sample lists tens of thousands of clones, about nine tenths occurring once. The sample is drawn from a study of T cell changes during pregnancy in multiple sclerosis. The TCR comes from a female donor in good health, enrolled as a control in a pregnancy study. The specimen comprised peripheral blood, sampled after pregnancy.

CDR3 protein: CASNPTGNYGYTF. The CDR3 bases are TGTGCCAGTAATCCCACAGGGAACTATGGCTACACCTTC. This chain links TRBV19 with TRBJ1-2; TRBD1 might be the D (6 bases). The V gene's germline CDR1 is LNHDA and CDR2 SQIVND (reference sequence). There are 13 residues in the CDR3. The V gene lost 7 bases and the J gene lost 2 bases, with 11 bases spanning the gap.